The 26 T cell receptor beta chains listed next were all sequenced from one sample in a study of shared clonotypes between healthy human individuals. Naive CD8 cells were CD45RO-negative, positively selected for CCR7, excluding terminally differentiated effector memory CD45RA+ cells. Data came from immunoSEQ multiplex PCR; TCRdb stores just in-frame clones and leaves some out. The sample includes approximately 650,000 clones, roughly 95% seen only once; the top ten take 0.11%. The sample comprised naive CD8+ T cells sorted from blood. These receptors were collected from a woman aged 25-40 years in good health.

The chain recombines TRBV11-2 with TRBJ2-7; D uncertain. This CDR3 has 15 amino acids. V dropped 0 bases and J dropped 4 bases, with 13 bases sitting between them. Per germline, CDR1 SGHAT and CDR2 FQNNGV. DNA for the CDR3: TGTGCCAGCAGCTTAGAGGTCTCTGCAGGATACGAGCAGTACTTC. It encodes CASSLEVSAGYEQYF.

The chain recombines TRBV29-1 with TRBJ2-3; 8 bases agree with TRBD1. Germline CDR1 reads SQVTM; CDR2 reads ANQGSEA. This CDR3 comprises 23 residues. Germline trimming cut 4 bases from V and 3 bases from J; bases unmatched to any gene: 33. For the CDR3, the DNA is TGCAGCGTTGTGCGGTGGACAGGGTTGAGGGAAGAGCCATCACCCAGGGGAACAGATACGCAGTATTTT. This encodes CSVVRWTGLREEPSPRGTDTQYF.

The chain joins TRBV9 to TRBJ2-3; tentatively, D is TRBD2 (5 bases). The CDR3 spans 15 residues. Trimming left V 0 bases short and J 1 base short, with 9 bases between. The germline CDR1 and CDR2 sequences are SGDLS and YYNGEE. CDR3 DNA: TGTGCCAGCAGCGTAGATAACGGGGGCACAGATACGCAGTATTTT. Protein sequence: CASSVDNGGTDTQYF.

This chain joins TRBV18 and TRBJ2-1; D call uncertain. Between the trimmed V and J ends, which lost 4 bases and 4 bases, there was a span of 14 bases. This CDR3 has 15 amino acids. Germline V gene lookup returns CDR1 KGHSH and CDR2 LQKENI. The CDR3 loop reads CASSHERDPYNEQFF. DNA of the CDR3: TGTGCCAGCTCACACGAGAGAGACCCATACAATGAGCAGTTCTTC. Using reference TRBV18 and TRBJ2-1 for the parts outside the CDR3, the full variable domain is NAGVMQNPRHLVRRRGQEARLRCSPMKGHSHVYWYRQLPEEGLKFMVYLQKENIIDESGMPKERFSAEFPKEGPSILRIQQVVRGDSAAYFCASSHERDPYNEQFFGPGTRLTVL.

Regarding this clone: The sample holds other DNA sequences that translate to the same CDR3. The rearrangement joins TRBV5-4 to TRBJ2-7; no clear D. Germline CDR1 SGHNT, CDR2 YYREEE (reference sequence). This CDR3 has 11 amino acids. With 4 bases removed from V and 2 bases from J, the gap between germline ends came to 4 bases. CDR3 protein: CASSSTYEQYF. CDR3 nucleotide sequence: TGTGCCAGCAGCAGTACCTACGAGCAGTACTTC.

The chain is built from TRBV2 and TRBJ1-2, with a possible D match to TRBD1 (6 bases). CDR1 is SNHLY and CDR2 is FYNNEI in the germline V gene. The CDR3 has 14 amino acids. Trimming stripped 7 bases from V and 4 bases from J, with 16 bases between. The CDR3 DNA is TGTGCCAGCATGATCGCAGGGGCTCTCTATGGCTACACCTTC. Translating it yields CASMIAGALYGYTF.

Worth noting for this clone: Other DNA sequences of this sample code for an identical CDR3. The chain recombines TRBV28 with TRBJ1-1, with no clear D. CDR1 and CDR2 from the germline V gene are MDHEN and SYDVKM. V was trimmed by 3 bases and J by 1 base, leaving 6 bases between them. The CDR3 spans 13 residues. CDR3: CASSFAGNTEAFF. The CDR3 DNA is TGTGCCAGCAGTTTCGCAGGGAACACTGAAGCTTTCTTT.

This chain joins TRBV10-3 and TRBJ1-6; no reliable D call. Germline CDR1 reads ENHRY; CDR2 reads SYGVKD. This CDR3 has 15 residues. The ends were cut back, 0 bases at V and 7 bases at J, with 10 bases in the middle. This CDR3 reads CAISESPLGNSPLHF. The CDR3 nucleotides read TGTGCCATCAGTGAGTCGCCCCTCGGCAATTCACCCCTCCACTTT.

The V gene is TRBV27, the J gene TRBJ2-2; the D gene is possibly TRBD2 (6 bases). Germline CDR1 is MNHEY and CDR2 is SMNVEV (reference sequence). With 1 base removed from V and 2 bases from J, the gap between germline ends came to 11 bases. The CDR3 has 16 residues. CDR3 loop: CASSLYSGVNTGELFF. The CDR3 DNA reads as TGTGCCAGCAGTTTATATAGCGGAGTCAACACCGGGGAGCTGTTTTTT.

The chain combines TRBV9 with TRBJ1-2; D is uncertain. Germline V CDR1 and CDR2: SGDLS, YYNGEE. The V and J ends lost 4 bases and 0 bases respectively, with 10 bases between them. The CDR3 contains 14 residues. Written as DNA, the CDR3 is TGTGCCAGCAGCCCGACCGACCCTAACTATGGCTACACCTTC. This encodes CASSPTDPNYGYTF.

The chain uses TRBV2 and TRBJ2-1, with D unclear. The CDR3 is made up of 15 amino acids. Germline CDR1 SNHLY, CDR2 FYNNEI. V was pared by 2 bases and J by 0 bases, with 8 bases between. The CDR3 DNA is TGTGCCAGCAGTGAATACCTGAGCTCCTACAATGAGCAGTTCTTC. Its translation is CASSEYLSSYNEQFF.

This rearrangement joins TRBV28 to TRBJ2-7; perhaps TRBD2 as D (6 bases). The germline CDR1 and CDR2 sequences are MDHEN and SYDVKM. The CDR3 has 15 residues. Trimming shortened V by 6 bases and J by 0 bases, and 15 bases separated the two germline ends. CDR3: CASSARLALSYEQYF. CDR3 nucleotides: TGTGCCAGCAGCGCCCGCCTAGCGCTCTCCTACGAGCAGTACTTC. Drawing the rest from reference TRBV28 and TRBJ2-7, the complete variable domain is DVKVTQSSRYLVKRTGEKVFLECVQDMDHENMFWYRQDPGLGLRLIYFSYDVKMKEKGDIPEGYSVSREKKERFSLILESASTNQTSMYLCASSARLALSYEQYFGPGTRLTVT.

The DNA of the CDR3 is TGTGCCAGTAGTATAGTCGGAGCTCCAGATACGCAGTATTTT. Translated: CASSIVGAPDTQYF. V gene TRBV19 combines with J gene TRBJ2-3; unclear D gene. The V end lost 1 base, the J end lost 4 bases, and 9 bases lay between the germline ends. Germline assignment: CDR1 LNHDA and CDR2 SQIVND (reference sequence). The CDR3 covers 14 residues.

The chain recombines TRBV28 with TRBJ2-7; D unclear. Trimming left V 3 bases short and J 7 bases short, with 10 bases between. The CDR3 sequence is 12 residues long. Germline V lookup: CDR1 MDHEN, CDR2 SYDVKM. DNA of the CDR3: TGTGCCAGCAGTTTTTCCTCGCAAGAGCAGTACTTC. The encoded protein is CASSFSSQEQYF. The whole variable domain, remainder taken from reference TRBV28 and TRBJ2-7, is DVKVTQSSRYLVKRTGEKVFLECVQDMDHENMFWYRQDPGLGLRLIYFSYDVKMKEKGDIPEGYSVSREKKERFSLILESASTNQTSMYLCASSFSSQEQYFGPGTRLTVT.

This clone was seen more than once but under ten times. This sequence joins TRBV29-1 and TRBJ1-1; the D is unclear. The CDR3 loop spans 13 amino acids. Germline CDR1 SQVTM, CDR2 ANQGSEA. Trimming cost V 4 bases and J 0 bases, with 9 bases left between them. CDR3 sequence reads: CSVVGGLNTEAFF. DNA for the CDR3: TGCAGCGTTGTGGGCGGTCTGAACACTGAAGCTTTCTTT.

The chain couples TRBV12-5 to TRBJ1-6; 7 bases fit TRBD1. Germline V gene data show CDR1 as LGHNT and CDR2 as FRNRAP. This CDR3 spans 14 amino acids. The V and J ends lost 8 bases and 7 bases, in that order; junction bases with no gene match: 8. CDR3 loop: CASFGTEHNSPLHF. The CDR3 DNA reads as TGTGCTAGTTTTGGGACAGAGCACAATTCACCCCTCCACTTT.

The CDR3 protein is CASSPRDYSNEQFF. The CDR3, as DNA: TGTGCCAGCAGTCCCCGGGACTACAGCAATGAGCAGTTCTTC. This chain connects TRBV27 to TRBJ2-1, with 7 bases identical to TRBD2. The length of the CDR3 is 14 residues. In germline, CDR1 is MNHEY, CDR2 SMNVEV (reference sequence). With 5 bases clipped from V and 6 bases from J, the junction kept 7 bases outside the gene matches.

J is TRBJ2-1 and V is TRBV15; TRBD2 agrees at 7 bases. Trimming cost V 0 bases and J 8 bases; bases outside gene matches: 10. The CDR3 is 16 residues long. CDR1 and CDR2 from the germline V gene are LNHNV and YYDKDF (reference sequence). The CDR3 region is CATSREGGSSWDEQFF. CDR3 bases: TGTGCCACCAGCAGAGAAGGCGGGAGTAGTTGGGATGAGCAGTTCTTC.

V gene TRBV15 combines with J gene TRBJ1-2; TRBD1 aligns across 7 bases. After removal of 1 base from V and 5 bases from J, the junction contained 10 bases not matched to a gene. CDR3 size: 16 residues. Germline V gene sequence: CDR1 LNHNV, CDR2 YYDKDF (reference sequence). CDR3 sequence: CATSRALDRDRYGYTF. DNA for the CDR3: TGTGCCACCAGCAGAGCACTAGACAGGGACCGGTATGGCTACACCTTC. Full variable domain (remainder filled in from reference TRBV15 and TRBJ1-2): DAMVIQNPRYQVTQFGKPVTLSCSQTLNHNVMYWYQQKSSQAPKLLFHYYDKDFNNEADTPDNFQSRRPNTSFCFLDIRSPGLGDTAMYLCATSRALDRDRYGYTFGSGTRLTVV.

The count of this clone is one. The same CDR3 also results from other DNA sequences found in this sample. The CDR3 here is CASSLSRREGYNEQFF. The CDR3 DNA sequence: TGTGCCAGCAGTTTATCGCGGCGGGAGGGCTACAATGAGCAGTTCTTC. The chain carries TRBV27 and TRBJ2-1, with TRBD2 identical over 9 bases. V lost 0 bases to trimming and J lost 3 bases; unmatched junction nucleotides: 3. Germline CDR1 is MNHEY and CDR2 is SMNVEV (reference sequence). CDR3 length: 16 amino acids.

The rearrangement uses TRBV5-6 and TRBJ2-1; 7 bases match TRBD1. The CDR3 has 16 residues. With 4 bases clipped from V and 7 bases from J, the junction kept 14 bases outside the gene matches. CDR1 and CDR2 from the germline V gene are SGHDT and YYEEEE. The CDR3 here is CASSRTGQYWENEQFF. The DNA of the CDR3 is TGTGCCAGCAGCCGCACGGGACAGTATTGGGAGAATGAGCAGTTCTTC.

The chain links TRBV28 to TRBJ1-5, with D maybe TRBD1 (6 bases). Germline loops: CDR1 MDHEN, CDR2 SYDVKM. The CDR3 contains 16 residues. V lost 5 bases and J 5 bases, leaving 19 bases between the germline ends. The CDR3 nucleotides read TGTGCCAGCAGTCCCCGGACAGCCCGGGCGGATCAGCCCCAGCATTTT. It yields the protein CASSPRTARADQPQHF.

A remark on this clone: Other DNA sequences in this specimen translate into the identical CDR3. The rearrangement links TRBV28 to TRBJ1-1, with 9 nucleotides matching TRBD1. The CDR3 has 14 amino acids. Germline V lookup: CDR1 MDHEN, CDR2 SYDVKM. J lost 1 base, V lost 4 bases, and 1 base had no gene match. The CDR3 protein is CASSWGQGNTEAFF. Written as DNA, the CDR3 is TGTGCCAGCAGTTGGGGACAGGGGAACACTGAAGCTTTCTTT.

V gene TRBV6-4 combines with J gene TRBJ2-5; 9 bases are shared with TRBD2. The ends lost 3 bases at V and 3 bases at J; junction bases unmatched: 5. This CDR3 comprises 15 residues. The germline V gene has CDR1 MRHNA and CDR2 SNTAGT. In nucleotides, the CDR3 is TGTGCCAGCAGTGAGACCGGGACTAGCAAAGAGACCCAGTACTTC. Translated, it gives CASSETGTSKETQYF.

A word on this clone: Additional DNA sequences in this sample encode the identical CDR3. The chain is built from TRBV28 and TRBJ2-7; D is uncertain. This CDR3 has 12 amino acids. V lost 3 bases and J 4 bases, leaving 7 bases between the germline ends. The germline V gene encodes CDR1 MDHEN and CDR2 SYDVKM. As DNA, the CDR3 is TGTGCCAGCAGTTTCAGAAGGTACGAGCAGTACTTC. Protein sequence: CASSFRRYEQYF.

The chain is built from TRBV6-5 and TRBJ2-1; D is unresolved. Trimming took 4 bases from V and 0 from J, leaving 10 bases between them. The germline gives CDR1 MNHEY, CDR2 SVGAGI. The CDR3 is 15 amino acids. The CDR3 nucleotides are TGTGCCAGCAGTTGGAGCGTAAGCTCCTACAATGAGCAGTTCTTC. Its translation is CASSWSVSSYNEQFF.